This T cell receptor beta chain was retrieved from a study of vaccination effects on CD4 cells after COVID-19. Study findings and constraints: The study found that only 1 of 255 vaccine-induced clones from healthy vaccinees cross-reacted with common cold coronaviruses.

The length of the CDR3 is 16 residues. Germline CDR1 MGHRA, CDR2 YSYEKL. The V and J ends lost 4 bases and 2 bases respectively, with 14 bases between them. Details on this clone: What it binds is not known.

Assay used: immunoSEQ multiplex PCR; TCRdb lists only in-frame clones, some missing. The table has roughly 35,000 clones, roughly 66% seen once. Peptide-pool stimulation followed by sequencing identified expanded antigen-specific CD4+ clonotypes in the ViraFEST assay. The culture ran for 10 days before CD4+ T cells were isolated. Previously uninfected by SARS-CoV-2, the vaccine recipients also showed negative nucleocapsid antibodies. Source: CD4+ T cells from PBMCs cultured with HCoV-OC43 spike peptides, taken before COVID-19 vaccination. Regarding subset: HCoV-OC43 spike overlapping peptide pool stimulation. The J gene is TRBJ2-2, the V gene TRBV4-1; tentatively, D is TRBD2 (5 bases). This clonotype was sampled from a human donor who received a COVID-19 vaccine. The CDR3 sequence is CASSRRTSPNTGELFF. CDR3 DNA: TGCGCCAGCAGCCGAAGGACTTCCCCCAACACCGGGGAGCTGTTTTTT.